The 9 T cell receptor beta chains below were found in one sample sequenced in a study of T-cell memory formation after mild COVID-19. TCRdb reprocessed the 5' RACE reads via MiXCR and lists one record per CDR3 protein. The repertoire consists of 200,000 to 250,000 distinct CDR3 sequences, with 27% occurring once and the leading ten covering about an eighth. Material for sequencing was PBMCs or a T cell subset sorted from them (not recorded which). The receptors were gathered from an adult woman who had mild COVID-19 (a few samples of this study predate the infection). Cell type and time point are not known.

The rearrangement links TRBV14 to TRBJ1-2; D unresolved. Germline V gene data show CDR1 as SGHDN and CDR2 as FVKESK. Trimming removed 2 bases from V and 5 bases from J, with 9 bases in between. This CDR3 is built from 13 residues. The CDR3: CASSQLEGYGYTF. DNA for the CDR3: TGTGCCAGCAGCCAATTAGAGGGTTATGGCTACACCTTC.

The V call is TRBV7-8, the J call TRBJ1-5, with unresolved D. This CDR3 has 15 amino acids. V lost 2 bases and J 4 bases, leaving 12 bases between the germline ends. In germline, CDR1 is SGHVS, CDR2 FQNEAQ. As DNA, the CDR3 is TGTGCCAGCAGCTTAAATCACGGCAGTAATCAGCCCCAGCATTTT. Its protein is CASSLNHGSNQPQHF.

This chain uses TRBV9 with TRBJ2-3; D perhaps matches TRBD2 (7 bases). Trimming took 2 bases from V and 2 from J, leaving 9 bases between them. Looked up from germline, CDR1 is SGDLS and CDR2 is YYNGEE. This CDR3 spans 14 amino acids. CDR3 sequence: CASSVAGATDTQYF. CDR3 nucleotides: TGTGCCAGCAGCGTTGCGGGGGCCACAGATACGCAGTATTTT.

This clonotype was seen a handful of times. The chain combines TRBV24-1 with TRBJ1-2; 7 bases align to TRBD1. V shed 4 bases and J 4 bases; nucleotides not matched to a gene: 5. Germline V gene data show CDR1 as KGHDR and CDR2 as SFDVKD. The CDR3 sequence is 14 residues long. CDR3 protein: CATSDQTGAYGYTF. The CDR3 nucleotides are TGTGCCACCAGTGACCAAACAGGGGCCTATGGCTACACCTTC.

This clonotype was recorded a few times. The chain combines TRBV5-1 with TRBJ2-5; 12 nucleotides align to TRBD2. The V gene's germline CDR1 is SGHRS and CDR2 YFSETQ. The CDR3 contains 18 residues. The J segment lost 3 bases and the V segment lost 3 bases, leaving 12 bases of the junction unmatched. The CDR3 is CASSSGSLASGREETQYF. The CDR3 nucleotides read TGCGCCAGCAGCTCCGGCTCGTTGGCTAGCGGGAGGGAAGAGACCCAGTACTTC.

The J gene is TRBJ2-1, the V gene TRBV12-3 or TRBV12-4; 7 bases map to TRBD1. J gave up 14 bases and V 0 bases, and 7 bases lay outside the gene matches. The CDR3 contains 13 residues. The CDR3 reads CASSLAGDSPKFF. CDR3 coding DNA: TGTGCCAGCAGTTTAGCGGGGGACAGCCCTAAGTTCTTC.

This clonotype showed up just a few times. The chain joins TRBV5-1 to TRBJ1-3; D is unresolved. Germline CDR1 SGHRS, CDR2 YFSETQ. CDR3 size: 17 residues. Trimming stripped 0 bases from V and 0 bases from J, with 13 bases between. The CDR3 nucleotides read TGCGCCAGCAGCTTGGCCCCCTTGCAGGACTCTGGAAACACCATATATTTT. This sequence encodes CASSLAPLQDSGNTIYF.

The V gene is TRBV5-6, the J gene TRBJ2-7, with 14 nucleotides matching TRBD2. The length of the CDR3 is 18 residues. Losses at the gene ends were 4 bases for V and 0 bases for J; bases not matched to a gene: 9. Germline CDR1 and CDR2: SGHDT and YYEEEE. CDR3 nucleotide sequence: TGTGCCAGCAGCCCGATGGGACTAGCGGGAGAGAACTCCTACGAGCAGTACTTC. Protein sequence: CASSPMGLAGENSYEQYF.

DNA for the CDR3: TGTGCCAGTAGTCCCTCGGTCCTGAACACTGAAGCTTTCTTT. Translated, it gives CASSPSVLNTEAFF. This sequence joins TRBV19 and TRBJ1-1; D uncertain. V was trimmed by 5 bases and J by 0 bases, leaving 10 bases between them. The V gene's germline CDR1 is LNHDA and CDR2 SQIVND (reference sequence). This CDR3 spans 14 amino acids. The whole variable domain, filled in from reference TRBV19 and TRBJ1-1, reads DGGITQSPKYLFRKEGQNVTLSCEQNLNHDAMYWYRQDPGQGLRLIYYSQIVNDFQKGDIAEGYSVSREKKESFPLTVTSAQKNPTAFYLCASSPSVLNTEAFFGQGTRLTVV.